The 2 T cell receptor beta chains presented below share a single source sample, sequenced in a study of cytomegalovirus exposure and HLA in healthy donors. Researchers ran the PCR with 60 Vbeta and 13 Jbeta primers. Profiled with immunoSEQ multiplex PCR; TCRdb holds only in-frame clones, not every one. The top ten clones hold roughly 7.8% of a sample with 90,000 to 120,000 clones, roughly 73% of them seen once. Material for sequencing was PBMCs. These TCRs come from a man aged 25 to 40 in good health and CMV-seronegative.

The rearrangement links TRBV6-1 to TRBJ1-5; maybe TRBD1 (6 bases). Germline lookup yields CDR1 MNHNS and CDR2 SASEGT. V was pared by 3 bases and J by 2 bases, with 11 bases between. This CDR3 has 15 residues. CDR3 nucleotide sequence: TGTGCCAGCAGTGACTCAGGGGTCGGCAATCAGCCCCAGCATTTT. This gives the protein CASSDSGVGNQPQHF.

In nucleotides, the CDR3 is TGTGCCAGGGGACTAGCGGGACCGAACACCGGGGAGCTGTTTTTT. Translating gives CARGLAGPNTGELFF. This chain connects TRBV2 to TRBJ2-2; 13 bases fit TRBD2. V was clipped by 9 bases and J by 0 bases; unmatched bases: 1. Germline CDR1 is SNHLY and CDR2 is FYNNEI. CDR3 length: 15 amino acids.